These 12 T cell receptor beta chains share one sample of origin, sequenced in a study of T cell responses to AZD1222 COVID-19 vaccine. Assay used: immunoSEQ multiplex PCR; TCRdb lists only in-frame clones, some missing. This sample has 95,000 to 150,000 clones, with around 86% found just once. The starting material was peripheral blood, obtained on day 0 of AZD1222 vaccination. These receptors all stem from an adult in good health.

CDR3 protein: CASSKGAVLYYEQYF. In DNA form, the CDR3 reads TGTGCCAGCAGCAAGGGGGCAGTCCTATACTACGAGCAGTACTTC. This chain connects TRBV7-2 to TRBJ2-7; 7 bases line up with TRBD1. Trimming took 5 bases from V and 3 from J; bases not matched to a gene: 10. The V gene's germline CDR1 is SGHTA and CDR2 FQGNSA. The CDR3 has 15 residues.

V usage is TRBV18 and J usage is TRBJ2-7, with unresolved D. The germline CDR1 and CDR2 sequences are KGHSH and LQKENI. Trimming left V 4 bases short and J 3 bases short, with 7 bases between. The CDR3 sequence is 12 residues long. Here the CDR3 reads CASSLTDYEQYF. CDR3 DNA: TGTGCCAGCTCACTTACGGACTACGAGCAGTACTTC.

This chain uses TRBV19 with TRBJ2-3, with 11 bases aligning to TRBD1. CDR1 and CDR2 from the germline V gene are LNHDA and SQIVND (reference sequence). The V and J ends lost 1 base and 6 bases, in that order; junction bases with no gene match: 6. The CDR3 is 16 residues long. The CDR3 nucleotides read TGTGCCAGTAGTATAGCCAGGACAGGGGGCTTGGATACGCAGTATTTT. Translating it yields CASSIARTGGLDTQYF.

CDR3 in amino acids: CASSLAPGAANYGYTF. DNA of the CDR3: TGTGCCAGCAGCTTAGCCCCCGGAGCTGCTAACTATGGCTACACCTTC. The chain links TRBV7-2 to TRBJ1-2, with unresolved D. Trimming removed 0 bases at V and 0 bases at J, with 11 bases between. The CDR3 spans 16 residues. Germline V gives CDR1 SGHTA, CDR2 FQGNSA. The whole variable domain, remainder taken from reference TRBV7-2 and TRBJ1-2, is GAGVSQSPSNKVTEKGKDVELRCDPISGHTALYWYRQSLGQGLEFLIYFQGNSAPDKSGLPSDRFSAERTGGSVSTLTIQRTQQEDSAVYLCASSLAPGAANYGYTFGSGTRLTVV.

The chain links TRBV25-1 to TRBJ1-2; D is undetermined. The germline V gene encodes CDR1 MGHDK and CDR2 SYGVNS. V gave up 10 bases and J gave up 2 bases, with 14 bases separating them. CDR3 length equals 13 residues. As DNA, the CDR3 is TGTGCCACCTCAGGTGGTCTGAACTATGGCTACACCTTC. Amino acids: CATSGGLNYGYTF.

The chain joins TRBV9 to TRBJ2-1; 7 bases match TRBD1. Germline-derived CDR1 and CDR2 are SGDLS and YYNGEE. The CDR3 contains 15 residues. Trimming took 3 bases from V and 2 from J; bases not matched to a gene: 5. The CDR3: CASSERDRTYNEQFF. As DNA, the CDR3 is TGTGCCAGCAGCGAGAGGGACAGAACCTACAATGAGCAGTTCTTC. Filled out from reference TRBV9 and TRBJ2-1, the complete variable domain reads DSGVTQTPKHLITATGQRVTLRCSPRSGDLSVYWYQQSLDQGLQFLIQYYNGEERAKGNILERFSAQQFPDLHSELNLSSLELGDSALYFCASSERDRTYNEQFFGPGTRLTVL.

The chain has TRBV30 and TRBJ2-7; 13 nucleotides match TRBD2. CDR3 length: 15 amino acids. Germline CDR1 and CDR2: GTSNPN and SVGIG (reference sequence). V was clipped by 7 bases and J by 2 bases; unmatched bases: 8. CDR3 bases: TGTGCCTACCTCCCACTAGCGGGGGGGACCTACGAGCAGTACTTC. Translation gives CAYLPLAGGTYEQYF.

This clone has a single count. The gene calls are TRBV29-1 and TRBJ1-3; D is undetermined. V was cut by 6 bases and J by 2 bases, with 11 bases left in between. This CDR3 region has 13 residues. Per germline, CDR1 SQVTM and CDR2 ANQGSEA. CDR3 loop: CSVVVAAGNTIYF. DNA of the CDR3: TGCAGCGTCGTAGTGGCAGCTGGAAACACCATATATTTT.

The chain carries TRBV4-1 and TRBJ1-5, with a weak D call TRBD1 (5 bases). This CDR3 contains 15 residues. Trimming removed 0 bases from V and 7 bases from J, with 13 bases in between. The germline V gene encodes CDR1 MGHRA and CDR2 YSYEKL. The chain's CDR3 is CASSQEWQGGQPQHF. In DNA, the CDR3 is TGCGCCAGCAGCCAAGAGTGGCAGGGTGGCCAGCCCCAGCATTTT.

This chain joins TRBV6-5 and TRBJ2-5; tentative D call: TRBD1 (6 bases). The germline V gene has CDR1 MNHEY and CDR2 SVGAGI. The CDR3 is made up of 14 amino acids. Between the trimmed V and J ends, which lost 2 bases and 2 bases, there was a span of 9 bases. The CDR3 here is CASSYRQGQETQYF. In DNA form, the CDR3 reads TGTGCCAGCAGTTACCGGCAGGGGCAAGAGACCCAGTACTTC.

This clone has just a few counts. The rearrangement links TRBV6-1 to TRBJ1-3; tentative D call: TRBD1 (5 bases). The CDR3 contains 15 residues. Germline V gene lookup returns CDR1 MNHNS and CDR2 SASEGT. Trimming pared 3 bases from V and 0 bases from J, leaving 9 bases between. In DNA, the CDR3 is TGTGCCAGCAGTGAGGGACGGACCTCTGGAAACACCATATATTTT. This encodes CASSEGRTSGNTIYF.

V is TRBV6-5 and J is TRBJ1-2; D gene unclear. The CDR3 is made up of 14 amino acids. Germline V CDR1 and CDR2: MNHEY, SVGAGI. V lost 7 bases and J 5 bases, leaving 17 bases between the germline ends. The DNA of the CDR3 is TGTGCCAGCACCAACCCACAGCCCCCTTATGGCTACACCTTC. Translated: CASTNPQPPYGYTF.